What follows describes a single T cell receptor beta chain. The antigen is not known. PCR employed 60 Vbeta and 13 Jbeta primers. Libraries were prepared by immunoSEQ multiplex PCR; TCRdb keeps only in-frame clonotypes and omits some of them. The sample has 150,000 or so clones; over 80% are singletons. CDR1 MDHEN and CDR2 SYDVKM come from the germline V gene. Trimming removed 5 bases from V and 0 bases from J, with 16 bases in between. The CDR3 spans 16 residues. The data are from a study of cytomegalovirus exposure and HLA in healthy donors. General observations from the study: HLA alleles showed associations with fewer than 20,000 TCR beta sequences in a later analysis, at a 0.05 false discovery rate.

This rearrangement joins TRBV28 to TRBJ1-1, with a possible D match to TRBD1 (5 bases). This TCR was recovered from a woman in her fifties or sixties in good health and CMV-seropositive. What was sequenced was PBMCs. The CDR3 reads CASSLAGWGVNTEAFF. CDR3 bases: TGTGCCAGCAGTCTCGCAGGGTGGGGGGTGAACACTGAAGCTTTCTTT.